Detailed here is one TCR beta chain. PCR employed 60 Vbeta and 13 Jbeta primers. Measured with immunoSEQ multiplex PCR; TCRdb has only the in-frame clones, and not every one. The sample holds about 120,000 clones, 77% seen once. This specimen belongs to a study of cytomegalovirus exposure and HLA in healthy donors. The CDR3 sequence is 15 residues long. Germline CDR1 reads ENHRY; CDR2 reads SYGVKD. Trimming stripped 1 base from V and 2 bases from J, with 9 bases between. This chain links TRBV10-3 with TRBJ2-1; tentatively, D is TRBD2 (6 bases). The receptor's source is a man aged 40-49 years in good health and CMV-seropositive. Sequenced sample: PBMCs. The CDR3 loop is CAISELEGAYNEQFF. The CDR3 nucleotides read TGTGCCATCAGTGAGTTGGAGGGAGCCTACAATGAGCAGTTCTTC.